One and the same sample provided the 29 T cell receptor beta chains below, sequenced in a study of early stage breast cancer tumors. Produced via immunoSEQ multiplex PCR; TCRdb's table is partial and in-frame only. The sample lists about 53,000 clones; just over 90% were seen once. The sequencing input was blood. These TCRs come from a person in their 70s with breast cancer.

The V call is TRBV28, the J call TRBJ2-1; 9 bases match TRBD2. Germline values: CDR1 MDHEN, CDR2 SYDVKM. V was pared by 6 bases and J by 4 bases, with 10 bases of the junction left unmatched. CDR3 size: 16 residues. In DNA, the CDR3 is TGTGCCAGCAGCCTCACGACTAGCGGTAGTTACAATGAGCAGTTCTTC. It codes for CASSLTTSGSYNEQFF.

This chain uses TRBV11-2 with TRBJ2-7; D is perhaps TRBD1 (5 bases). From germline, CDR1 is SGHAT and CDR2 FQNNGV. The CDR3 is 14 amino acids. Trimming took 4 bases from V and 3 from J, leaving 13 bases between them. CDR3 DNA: TGTGCCAGCAGCTCCCAGCAGGGCCACTACGAGCAGTACTTC. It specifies CASSSQQGHYEQYF.

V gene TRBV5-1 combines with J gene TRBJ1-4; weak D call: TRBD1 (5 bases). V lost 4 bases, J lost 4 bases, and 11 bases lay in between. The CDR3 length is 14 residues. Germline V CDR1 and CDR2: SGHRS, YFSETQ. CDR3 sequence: CASSQDSFNEKLFF. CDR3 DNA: TGCGCCAGCAGCCAAGACAGCTTTAATGAAAAACTGTTTTTT.

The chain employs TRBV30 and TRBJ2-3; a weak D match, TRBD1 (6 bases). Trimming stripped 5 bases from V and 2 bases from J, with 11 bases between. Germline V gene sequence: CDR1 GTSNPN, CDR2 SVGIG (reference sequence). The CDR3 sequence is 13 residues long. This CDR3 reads CAWVRTDTDTQYF. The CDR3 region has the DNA TGTGCCTGGGTGAGGACAGACACAGATACGCAGTATTTT.

The DNA for the CDR3 is TGTGCCAGTAGTATAGATACAGGCGTCTATGGCTACACCTTC. Translation: CASSIDTGVYGYTF. V and J are TRBV19 and TRBJ1-2, with TRBD1 as a possible D gene (5 bases). Deletions cut 0 bases from V and 4 bases from J, with 9 bases between. Germline V gene data show CDR1 as LNHDA and CDR2 as SQIVND (reference sequence). The CDR3 is 14 residues long.

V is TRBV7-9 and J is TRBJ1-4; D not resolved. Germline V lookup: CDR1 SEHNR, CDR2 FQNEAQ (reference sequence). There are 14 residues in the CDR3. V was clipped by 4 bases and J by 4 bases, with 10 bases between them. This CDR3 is CASSSSGLNEKLFF. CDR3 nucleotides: TGTGCCAGCAGCTCGTCTGGCCTTAATGAAAAACTGTTTTTT.

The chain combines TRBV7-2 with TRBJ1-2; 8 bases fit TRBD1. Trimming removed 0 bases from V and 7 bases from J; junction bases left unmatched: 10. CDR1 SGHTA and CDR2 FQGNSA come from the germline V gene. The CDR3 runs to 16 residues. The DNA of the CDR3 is TGTGCCAGCAGCTTAGCACCTACGGCAGGGGGCACTGGCTACACCTTC. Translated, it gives CASSLAPTAGGTGYTF.

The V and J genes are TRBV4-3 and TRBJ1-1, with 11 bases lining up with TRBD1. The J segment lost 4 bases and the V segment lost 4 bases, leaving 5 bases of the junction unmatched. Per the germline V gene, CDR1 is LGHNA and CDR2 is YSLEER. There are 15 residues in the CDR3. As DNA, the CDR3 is TGCGCCAGCAGCCCCGGACAGGGGGCGCCCACTGAAGCTTTCTTT. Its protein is CASSPGQGAPTEAFF.

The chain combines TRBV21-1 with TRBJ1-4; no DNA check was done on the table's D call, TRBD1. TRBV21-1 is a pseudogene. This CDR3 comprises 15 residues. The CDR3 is CASWERDSDNEKLFF. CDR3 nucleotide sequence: TGTGCCAGCTGGGAAAGGGACAGCGATAATGAAAAACTGTTTTTT.

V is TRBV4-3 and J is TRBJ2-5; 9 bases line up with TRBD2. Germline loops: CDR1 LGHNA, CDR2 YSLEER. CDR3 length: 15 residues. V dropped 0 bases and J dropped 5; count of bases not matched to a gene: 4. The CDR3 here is CASSQEAGLAETQYF. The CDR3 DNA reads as TGCGCCAGCAGCCAAGAGGCAGGACTAGCGGAGACCCAGTACTTC.

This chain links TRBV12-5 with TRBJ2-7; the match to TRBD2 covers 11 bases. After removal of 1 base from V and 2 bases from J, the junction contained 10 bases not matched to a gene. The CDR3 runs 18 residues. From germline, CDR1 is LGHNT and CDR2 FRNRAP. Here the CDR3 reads CASGLAALAGGPPYEQYF. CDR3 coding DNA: TGTGCTAGTGGTTTGGCAGCCCTAGCGGGAGGTCCCCCCTACGAGCAGTACTTC.

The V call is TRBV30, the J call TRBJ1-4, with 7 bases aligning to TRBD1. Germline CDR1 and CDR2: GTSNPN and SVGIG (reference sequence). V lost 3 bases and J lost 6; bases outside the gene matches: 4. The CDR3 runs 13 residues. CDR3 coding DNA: TGTGCCTGGAGCGGACAGGCTCATGAAAAACTGTTTTTT. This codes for CAWSGQAHEKLFF. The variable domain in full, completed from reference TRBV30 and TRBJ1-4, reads SQTIHQWPATLVQPVGSPLSLECTVEGTSNPNLYWYRQAAGRGLQLLFYSVGIGQISSEVPQNLSASRPQDRQFILSSKKLLLSDSGFYLCAWSGQAHEKLFFGSGTQLSVL.

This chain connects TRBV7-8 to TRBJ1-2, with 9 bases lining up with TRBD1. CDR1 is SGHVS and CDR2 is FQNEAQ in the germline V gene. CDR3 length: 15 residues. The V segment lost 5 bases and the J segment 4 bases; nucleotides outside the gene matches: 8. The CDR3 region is CASSTQQGAIYGYTF. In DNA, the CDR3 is TGTGCCAGCAGCACCCAACAGGGGGCCATCTATGGCTACACCTTC.

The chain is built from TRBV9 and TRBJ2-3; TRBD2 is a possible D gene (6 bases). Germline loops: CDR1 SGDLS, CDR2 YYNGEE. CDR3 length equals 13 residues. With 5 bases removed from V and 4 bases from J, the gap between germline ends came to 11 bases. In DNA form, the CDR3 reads TGTGCCAGCAGGACTAGTGGTTCAGATACGCAGTATTTT. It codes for CASRTSGSDTQYF.

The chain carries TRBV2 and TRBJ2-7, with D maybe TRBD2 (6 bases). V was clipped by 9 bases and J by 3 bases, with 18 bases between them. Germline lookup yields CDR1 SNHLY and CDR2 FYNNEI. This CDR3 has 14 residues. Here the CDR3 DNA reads TGTGCCAGTCTTCCCGGGACTGTGGTCTACGAGCAGTACTTC. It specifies CASLPGTVVYEQYF.

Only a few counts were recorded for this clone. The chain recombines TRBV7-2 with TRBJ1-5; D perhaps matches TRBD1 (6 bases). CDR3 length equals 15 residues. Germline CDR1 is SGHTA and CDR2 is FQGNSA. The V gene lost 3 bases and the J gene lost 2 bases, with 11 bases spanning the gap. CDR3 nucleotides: TGTGCCAGCAGCTTTACGACAGGAGGCAATCAGCCCCAGCATTTT. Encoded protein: CASSFTTGGNQPQHF.

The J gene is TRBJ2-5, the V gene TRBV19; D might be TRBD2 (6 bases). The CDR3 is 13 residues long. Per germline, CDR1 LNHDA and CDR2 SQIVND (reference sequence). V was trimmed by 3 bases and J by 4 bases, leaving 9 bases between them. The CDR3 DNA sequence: TGTGCCAGTAGTATGTTGGGAGGAGAGACCCAGTACTTC. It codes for CASSMLGGETQYF.

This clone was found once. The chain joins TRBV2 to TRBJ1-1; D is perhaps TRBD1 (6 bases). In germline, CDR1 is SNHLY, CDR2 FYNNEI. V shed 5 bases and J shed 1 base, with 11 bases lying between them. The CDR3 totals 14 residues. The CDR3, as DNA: TGTGCCAGCAGTCCGGGACAAACGAACACTGAAGCTTTCTTT. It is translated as CASSPGQTNTEAFF.

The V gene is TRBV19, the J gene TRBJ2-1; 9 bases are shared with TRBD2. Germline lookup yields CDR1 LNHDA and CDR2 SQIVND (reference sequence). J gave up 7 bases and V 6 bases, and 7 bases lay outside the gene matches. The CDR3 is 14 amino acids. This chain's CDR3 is CASRSSGSQNEQFF. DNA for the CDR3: TGTGCCAGTAGGAGTAGCGGGAGCCAAAATGAGCAGTTCTTC.

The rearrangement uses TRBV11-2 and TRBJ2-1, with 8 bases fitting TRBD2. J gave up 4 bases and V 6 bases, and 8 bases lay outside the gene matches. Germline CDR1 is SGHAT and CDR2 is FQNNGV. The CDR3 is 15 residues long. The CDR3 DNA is TGTGCCAGCAGACGACCGGGCGGGGGGTACAATGAGCAGTTCTTC. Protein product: CASRRPGGGYNEQFF.

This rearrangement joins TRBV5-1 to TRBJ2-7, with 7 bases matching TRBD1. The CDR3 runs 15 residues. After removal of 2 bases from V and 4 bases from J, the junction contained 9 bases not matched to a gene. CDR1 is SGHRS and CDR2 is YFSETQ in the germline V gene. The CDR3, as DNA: TGCGCCAGCAGCTTCGTGACAGGGAGCTCGTACGAGCAGTACTTC. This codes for CASSFVTGSSYEQYF.

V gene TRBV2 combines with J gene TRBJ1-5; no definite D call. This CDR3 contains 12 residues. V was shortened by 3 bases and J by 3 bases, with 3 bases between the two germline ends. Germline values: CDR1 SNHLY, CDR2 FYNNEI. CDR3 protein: CASSDINQPQHF. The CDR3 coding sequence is TGTGCCAGCAGTGATATCAATCAGCCCCAGCATTTT.

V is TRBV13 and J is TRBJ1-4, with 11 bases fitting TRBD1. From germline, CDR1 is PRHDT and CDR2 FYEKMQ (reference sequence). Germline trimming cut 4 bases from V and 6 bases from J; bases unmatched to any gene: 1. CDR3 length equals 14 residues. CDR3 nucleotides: TGTGCCAGCAGCTGGACAGGGGGCGATGAAAAACTGTTTTTT. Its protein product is CASSWTGGDEKLFF.

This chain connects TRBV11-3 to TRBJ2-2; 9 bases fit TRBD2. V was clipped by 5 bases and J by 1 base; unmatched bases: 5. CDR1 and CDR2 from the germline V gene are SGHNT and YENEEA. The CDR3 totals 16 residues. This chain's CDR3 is CASSPLAGENTGELFF. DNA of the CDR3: TGTGCCAGCAGCCCTTTAGCGGGGGAGAACACCGGGGAGCTGTTTTTT.

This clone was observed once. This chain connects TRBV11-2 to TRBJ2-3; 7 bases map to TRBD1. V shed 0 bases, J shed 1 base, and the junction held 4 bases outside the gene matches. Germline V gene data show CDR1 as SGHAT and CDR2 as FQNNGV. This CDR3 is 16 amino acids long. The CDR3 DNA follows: TGTGCCAGCAGCTTAGATTTCGGGACAGGCACAGATACGCAGTATTTT. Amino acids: CASSLDFGTGTDTQYF.

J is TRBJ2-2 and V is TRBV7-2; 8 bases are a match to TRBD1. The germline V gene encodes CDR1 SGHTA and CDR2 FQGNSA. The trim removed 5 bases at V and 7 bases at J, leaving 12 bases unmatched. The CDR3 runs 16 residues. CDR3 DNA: TGTGCCAGCAGCCCCCACGTTCAGGGGGCGGGCGGGGAGCTGTTTTTT. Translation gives CASSPHVQGAGGELFF.

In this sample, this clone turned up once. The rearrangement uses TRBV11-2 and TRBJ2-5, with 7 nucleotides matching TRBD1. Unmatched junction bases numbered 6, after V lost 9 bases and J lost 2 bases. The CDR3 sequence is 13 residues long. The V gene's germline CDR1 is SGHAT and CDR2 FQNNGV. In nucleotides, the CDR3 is TGTGCCAGTAGGACAGGCCCACAAGAGACCCAGTACTTC. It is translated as CASRTGPQETQYF.

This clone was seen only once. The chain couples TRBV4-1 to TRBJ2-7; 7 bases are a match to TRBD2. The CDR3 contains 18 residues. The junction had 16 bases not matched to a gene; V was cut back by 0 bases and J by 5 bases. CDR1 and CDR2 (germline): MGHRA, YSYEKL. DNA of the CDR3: TGCGCCAGCAGCCAAGATGGGCTGGGAGGGGCTGGGAACAACGAGCAGTACTTC. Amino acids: CASSQDGLGGAGNNEQYF.

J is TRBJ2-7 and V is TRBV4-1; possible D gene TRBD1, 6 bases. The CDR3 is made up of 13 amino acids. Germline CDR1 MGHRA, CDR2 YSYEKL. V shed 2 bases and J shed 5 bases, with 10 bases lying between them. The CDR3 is CASSQYRANEQYF. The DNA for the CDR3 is TGCGCCAGCAGCCAATACAGGGCGAACGAGCAGTACTTC.